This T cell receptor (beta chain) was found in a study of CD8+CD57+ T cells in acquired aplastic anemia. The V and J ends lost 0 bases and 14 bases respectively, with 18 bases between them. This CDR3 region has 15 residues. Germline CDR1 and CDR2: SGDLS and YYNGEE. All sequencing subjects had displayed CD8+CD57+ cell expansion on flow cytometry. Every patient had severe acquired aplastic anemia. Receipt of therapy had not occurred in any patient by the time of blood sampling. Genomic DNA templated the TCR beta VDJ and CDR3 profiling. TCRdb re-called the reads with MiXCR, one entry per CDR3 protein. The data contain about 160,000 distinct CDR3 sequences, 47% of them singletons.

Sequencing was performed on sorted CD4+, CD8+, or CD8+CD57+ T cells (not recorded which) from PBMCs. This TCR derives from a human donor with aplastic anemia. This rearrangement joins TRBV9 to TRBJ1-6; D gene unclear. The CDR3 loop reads CASSVGAGKLEALHF. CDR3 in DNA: TGTGCCAGCAGCGTAGGTGCCGGTAAACTAGAGGCCCTCCACTTT.